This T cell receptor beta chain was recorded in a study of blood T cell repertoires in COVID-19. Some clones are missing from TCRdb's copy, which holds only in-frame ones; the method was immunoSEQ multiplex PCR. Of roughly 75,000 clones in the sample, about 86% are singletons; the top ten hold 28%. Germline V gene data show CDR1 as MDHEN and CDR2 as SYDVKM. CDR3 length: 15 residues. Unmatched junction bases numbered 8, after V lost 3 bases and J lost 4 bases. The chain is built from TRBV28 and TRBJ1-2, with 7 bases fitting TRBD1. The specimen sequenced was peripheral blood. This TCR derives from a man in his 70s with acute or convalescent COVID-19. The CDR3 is CASSFGDRPSYGYTF. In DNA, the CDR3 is TGTGCCAGCAGTTTCGGGGACAGACCTTCCTATGGCTACACCTTC.